A selection of T cell receptor beta chains follows, all from one sample in a study of radiation and T cells in renal cell carcinoma. Libraries were prepared by immunoSEQ multiplex PCR; TCRdb keeps only in-frame clonotypes and omits some of them. The data hold approximately 110,000 clones, with about four fifths observed a single time. The material was blood, obtained from a patient whose treatment included radiotherapy and nephrectomy. The source is a woman aged 55-70 years with renal cell carcinoma. CDR3s include the opening cysteine and the closing phenylalanine or tryptophan. The D gene is left open where the match is weak. Only some rows state a clone size, as once, few, many or a class for expanded clones.

>TRBV5-1|TRBJ2-2|-|-
CASSLGTTAGTGELFF
TGCGCCAGCAGCTTGGGGACTACCGCTGGGACCGGGGAGCTGTTTTTT
>TRBV9|TRBJ2-3|-|-
CASSVGENTQYF
TGTGCCAGCAGCGTAGGTGAGAATACGCAGTATTTT
>TRBV4-1|TRBJ2-1|TRBD2|-
CASSHPSGGEANEQFF
TGCGCCAGCAGCCATCCTAGCGGGGGGGAAGCAAATGAGCAGTTCTTC
>TRBV18|TRBJ2-7|-|-
CASSPRGDEQYF
TGTGCCAGCTCACCTCGCGGGGATGAGCAGTACTTC
>TRBV7-9|TRBJ2-6|-|-
CASSSLSGANVLTF
TGTGCCAGCAGCTCTCTGTCAGGGGCCAACGTCCTGACTTTC
>TRBV4-1|TRBJ1-2|-|-
CASSQVGGGRERGNYGYTF
TGCGCCAGCAGCCAAGTAGGCGGGGGCAGGGAGAGGGGGAACTATGGCTACACCTTC
>TRBV25-1|TRBJ1-2|TRBD1|-
CASSPSPGTGGYGYTF
TGTGCCAGCAGTCCAAGCCCCGGGACAGGGGGCTATGGCTACACCTTC
>TRBV7-9|TRBJ2-1|-|-
CASSLGGEPYNEQFF
TGTGCCAGCAGCTTAGGGGGAGAGCCCTACAATGAGCAGTTCTTC
>TRBV2|TRBJ2-7|-|-
CASLLDWGSSYEQYF
TGTGCCAGCTTACTCGATTGGGGCAGCTCCTACGAGCAGTACTTC
>TRBV18|TRBJ1-5|TRBD1|-
CASSPGQENQPQHF
TGTGCCAGCTCACCGGGACAGGAGAATCAGCCCCAGCATTTT
>TRBV28|TRBJ1-1|TRBD1|-
CASRETGTVFINTEAFF
TGTGCCAGCAGGGAGACCGGGACAGTATTTATAAACACTGAAGCTTTCTTT
>TRBV6-1|TRBJ1-2|-|-
CASTQPNYGYTF
TGTGCCAGCACGCAACCCAACTATGGCTACACCTTC
>TRBV5-1|TRBJ1-4|-|once
CASSQRSGPSDEKLFF
TGCGCCAGCAGCCAGAGATCGGGGCCCTCGGATGAAAAACTGTTTTTT
>TRBV4-1|TRBJ2-5|-|-
CASSRDELETQYF
TGCGCCAGCAGCCGGGACGAATTGGAGACCCAGTACTTC
>TRBV27|TRBJ1-2|TRBD1|-
CASSLDQGTGANYGYTF
TGTGCCAGCAGTTTAGATCAAGGGACAGGGGCGAACTATGGCTACACCTTC
>TRBV28|TRBJ2-4|TRBD2|-
CASSQDGQSGEAKNIQYF
TGTGCCAGCAGTCAAGATGGTCAAAGCGGGGAGGCCAAAAACATTCAGTACTTC
>TRBV19|TRBJ2-1|TRBD2|-
CASRLTSGGYNEQFF
TGTGCCAGTAGGTTGACTAGCGGTGGCTACAATGAGCAGTTCTTC
>TRBV9|TRBJ2-5|TRBD2|-
CASSVAGGPQETQYF
TGTGCCAGCAGCGTAGCGGGAGGGCCCCAAGAGACCCAGTACTTC
>TRBV7-2|TRBJ1-1|TRBD1|-
CASSLADRGTEAFF
TGTGCCAGCAGCTTAGCAGACAGGGGGACTGAAGCTTTCTTT
>TRBV14|TRBJ1-2|TRBD1|-
CASSLGQGRYGYTF
TGTGCCAGCAGCCTAGGACAGGGACGGTATGGCTACACCTTC
>TRBV29-1|TRBJ2-5|-|-
CSVVSLFEYQYF
TGCAGCGTTGTGTCGCTTTTTGAGTACCAGTACTTC
>TRBV20-1|TRBJ2-5|-|-
CSASGAETQYF
TGCAGTGCTAGCGGGGCCGAGACCCAGTACTTC
>TRBV28|TRBJ1-4|-|few
CASSGSGQGNEKLFF
TGTGCCAGCAGTGGGTCGGGGCAGGGTAATGAAAAACTGTTTTTT
>TRBV5-1|TRBJ1-1|-|-
CASSPEPTTLEAFF
TGCGCCAGCAGCCCCGAACCGACGACTCTTGAAGCTTTCTTT
>TRBV2|TRBJ2-5|TRBD2|-
CASSEPLAGGSMQTQYF
TGTGCCAGCAGTGAACCCCTAGCGGGGGGCTCCATGCAGACCCAGTACTTC
>TRBV30|TRBJ2-7|-|-
CAWSGEWGLAIHEQYF
TGTGCCTGGAGTGGGGAGTGGGGGCTAGCGATCCACGAGCAGTACTTC
>TRBV10-3|TRBJ2-2|-|-
CAISLEHFTGELFF
TGTGCCATCAGTTTAGAGCACTTCACCGGGGAGCTGTTTTTT
>TRBV7-6|TRBJ2-1|TRBD1|-
CASSAGQGTYNEQFF
TGTGCCAGCAGCGCCGGACAGGGTACCTACAATGAGCAGTTCTTC
>TRBV19|TRBJ1-5|-|few
CASAQGGQPQHF
TGTGCCAGTGCGCAGGGCGGTCAGCCCCAGCATTTT
>TRBV18|TRBJ1-2|TRBD1|-
CASSPKTGTVTNYGYTF
TGTGCCAGCTCACCAAAAACCGGGACAGTTACTAACTATGGCTACACCTTC
>TRBV4-1|TRBJ2-5|-|once
CASSQEGWEETQYF
TGCGCCAGCAGCCAAGAAGGTTGGGAAGAGACCCAGTACTTC
>TRBV4-1|TRBJ1-5|TRBD1|-
CASSQLQGTSNQPQHF
TGCGCCAGCAGCCAATTACAGGGGACGAGCAATCAGCCCCAGCATTTT
>TRBV5-1|TRBJ2-1|TRBD2|-
CASSLAGGYEQFF
TGCGCCAGCAGCCTAGCGGGGGGATATGAGCAGTTCTTC
>TRBV28|TRBJ2-1|-|-
CASSSVFNEQFF
TGTGCCAGCAGTTCCGTCTTTAATGAGCAGTTCTTC
>TRBV27|TRBJ1-2|-|-
CASSPGGGYYGYTF
TGTGCCAGCAGCCCCGGGGGGGGGTACTATGGCTACACCTTC
>TRBV5-1|TRBJ2-3|-|once
CASSLGRASDTQYF
TGCGCCAGCAGCTTAGGACGGGCCTCAGATACGCAGTATTTT
>TRBV28|TRBJ2-2|-|few
CASSFIVGELFF
TGTGCCAGCAGTTTTATAGTCGGGGAGCTGTTTTTT
>TRBV5-1|TRBJ1-1|-|-
CASSYGTPGRDTEAFF
TGCGCCAGCAGCTATGGGACCCCCGGGCGGGACACTGAAGCTTTCTTT
>TRBV5-1|TRBJ1-1|-|-
CASSLDAPVRAGAFF
TGCGCCAGCAGCTTGGATGCTCCCGTACGGGCGGGTGCTTTCTTT
>TRBV7-2|TRBJ1-2|-|medium-sized
CASTLNSLGFYGYTF
TGTGCCAGCACACTTAATTCCCTCGGTTTCTATGGCTACACCTTC
>TRBV28|TRBJ1-2|-|-
CASSFGGAGGGYTF
TGTGCCAGCAGTTTCGGGGGCGCCGGCGGTGGCTACACCTTC
>TRBV7-8|TRBJ1-4|-|few
CASRAGRTNEKLFF
TGTGCCAGCAGAGCGGGACGGACTAATGAAAAACTGTTTTTT
>TRBV15|TRBJ2-1|TRBD1|-
CATSTDTGAYNEQFF
TGTGCCACCAGCACCGACACAGGGGCCTACAATGAGCAGTTCTTC